The rows below give T cell receptor beta chains drawn from one sample of a study of blood T cell repertoires in COVID-19. Profiled with immunoSEQ multiplex PCR; TCRdb holds only in-frame clones, not every one. The repertoire includes approximately 140,000 clones, 84% of them detected once, and around 2.2% sits in the top ten. The sequenced sample was peripheral blood. The receptor source for this set is a man between 65 and 85 years old with acute or convalescent COVID-19. The CDR3 runs from the conserved cysteine through the conserved F or W. A D gene is named only where the DNA matches it firmly. Size values are once, few and many counts, or a class for expanded clones, and some rows have none.

V	size	J	D	CDR3	DNA
TRBV4-1	.	TRBJ1-3	.	CASSQEDTVRGNTIYF	TGCGCCAGCAGCCAAGAGGACACAGTCCGCGGAAACACCATATATTTT
TRBV2	.	TRBJ1-5	TRBD1	CAWRGQGIQPQHF	TGTGCCTGGCGAGGACAGGGAATTCAGCCCCAGCATTTT
TRBV5-4	.	TRBJ2-4	TRBD2	CASSLGTSWGNIQYF	TGTGCCAGCAGCTTGGGGACTAGTTGGGGGAACATTCAGTACTTC
TRBV5-1	.	TRBJ2-2	.	CASSLLAQGAGELFF	TGCGCCAGCAGCTTGTTGGCCCAAGGAGCCGGGGAGCTGTTTTTT
TRBV2	.	TRBJ1-6	TRBD1	CASSQTGQSYNSPLHF	TGTGCCAGCAGTCAGACAGGGCAGAGCTATAATTCACCCCTCCACTTT
TRBV6-1	once	TRBJ1-2	.	CASLLEADKIYGYTF	TGTGCCAGCCTGCTGGAGGCTGACAAGATATATGGCTACACCTTC
TRBV5-1	.	TRBJ2-7	.	CASSPRQGSYEQYF	TGCGCCAGCAGCCCCCGCCAGGGTTCCTACGAGCAGTACTTC
TRBV29-1	.	TRBJ2-5	TRBD2	CSVPAGVQETQYF	TGCAGCGTACCCGCGGGGGTCCAAGAGACCCAGTACTTC
TRBV7-3	.	TRBJ2-1	TRBD2	CASSSSSGGAYNEQFF	TGTGCCAGCAGCTCCAGTAGCGGGGGGGCCTACAATGAGCAGTTCTTC
TRBV29-1	.	TRBJ2-7	TRBD1	CSVGALPGQGFSYEQYF	TGCAGCGTTGGGGCCTTACCGGGACAGGGGTTCTCCTACGAGCAGTACTTC
TRBV4-1	few	TRBJ2-1	.	CASSQDPSSYNEQFF	TGCGCCAGCAGCCAAGATCCTAGCTCCTACAATGAGCAGTTCTTC
TRBV3-1/TRBV3-2	.	TRBJ2-1	.	CASSQVQGVINEQFF	TGTGCCAGCAGCCAAGTACAGGGTGTGATCAATGAGCAGTTCTTC
TRBV19	.	TRBJ2-3	TRBD2	CASSIGGLAGTDTQYF	TGTGCCAGTAGTATAGGGGGACTAGCGGGCACAGATACGCAGTATTTT
TRBV19	.	TRBJ1-6	TRBD1	CASSFGQGTSYYNSPLHF	TGTGCCAGTAGTTTCGGACAGGGTACTTCGTACTATAATTCACCCCTCCACTTT
TRBV7-9	.	TRBJ2-5	.	CGTGVQETQYF	TGTGGGACGGGAGTCCAAGAGACCCAGTACTTC
TRBV19	.	TRBJ2-7	TRBD2	CASSIGGLATEQYF	TGTGCCAGTAGTATAGGGGGACTAGCGACTGAGCAGTACTTC
TRBV6-5	.	TRBJ2-2	TRBD2	CATQGGSTGELFF	TGTGCCACTCAAGGCGGGAGCACCGGGGAGCTGTTTTTT
TRBV27	.	TRBJ1-2	TRBD1	CASSPRNRGYGYTF	TGTGCCAGCAGTCCGCGGAACAGGGGGTATGGCTACACCTTC
TRBV19	.	TRBJ2-4	.	CASSIVGEAGWAKNIQYF	TGTGCCAGTAGTATCGTTGGAGAGGCGGGTTGGGCCAAAAACATTCAGTACTTC
TRBV14	.	TRBJ2-4	.	CASSSGRQGWAKNIQYF	TGTGCCAGCAGCTCCGGGAGACAGGGTTGGGCCAAAAACATTCAGTACTTC
TRBV19	.	TRBJ2-5	TRBD1	CASSQQGAEETQYF	TGTGCCAGTAGTCAACAGGGGGCGGAGGAGACCCAGTACTTC
TRBV6-1	.	TRBJ1-1	.	CASSEGNRGTEAFF	TGTGCCAGCAGTGAGGGAAATCGGGGCACTGAAGCTTTCTTT
TRBV19	.	TRBJ2-7	.	CAAGGGPTYEQYF	TGTGCAGCTGGTGGGGGCCCTACCTACGAGCAGTACTTC
TRBV15	.	TRBJ2-7	.	CATSRGGQLQEQYF	TGTGCCACCAGCAGAGGTGGGCAGCTACAAGAGCAGTACTTC
TRBV2	.	TRBJ1-2	.	CASRGQSRNGYTF	TGTGCCAGCAGAGGACAGTCCCGAAATGGCTACACCTTC
TRBV28	.	TRBJ1-5	.	CASSSPAAGSNQPQHF	TGTGCCAGCAGTTCCCCGGCCGCAGGGAGCAATCAGCCCCAGCATTTT
TRBV6-5	once	TRBJ1-4	.	CASWAQATNEKLFF	TGTGCCAGCTGGGCACAAGCAACTAATGAAAAACTGTTTTTT
TRBV28	.	TRBJ2-5	TRBD2	CATGQGGTSGLQETQYF	TGTGCTACTGGGCAGGGAGGGACTAGCGGGCTCCAAGAGACCCAGTACTTC
TRBV19	.	TRBJ2-2	TRBD1	CASSIVGGLQGAGELFF	TGTGCCAGTAGTATAGTCGGCGGCCTTCAGGGGGCCGGGGAGCTGTTTTTT
TRBV7-3	.	TRBJ2-5	.	CASSLMATGGETQYF	TGTGCCAGCAGCTTAATGGCCACCGGCGGAGAGACCCAGTACTTC
TRBV30	few	TRBJ1-2	.	CAWSVSGRGYTF	TGTGCCTGGAGTGTCAGCGGGAGGGGCTACACCTTC
TRBV6-5	.	TRBJ2-1	.	CASTRGALSRNEQFF	TGTGCCAGTACACGGGGGGCGCTAAGTAGGAATGAGCAGTTCTTC
TRBV9	few	TRBJ2-7	TRBD2	CASSVGPAGVYEQYF	TGTGCCAGCAGCGTAGGTCCAGCGGGAGTCTACGAGCAGTACTTC
TRBV7-3	.	TRBJ2-3	TRBD2	CASSTPGGSTDTQYF	TGTGCCAGCAGCACCCCGGGGGGAAGCACAGATACGCAGTATTTT
TRBV30	.	TRBJ1-2	TRBD1	CALHRRSDRGGSYGYTF	TGTGCCTTACACCGACGATCGGACAGGGGGGGAAGCTATGGCTACACCTTC
TRBV3-1/TRBV3-2	.	TRBJ2-5	.	CASSRSGGETQYF	TGTGCCAGCAGTCGCAGTGGAGGAGAGACCCAGTACTTC